The 27 T cell receptor beta chains reported below all come from one sample, sequenced in a study of spatial heterogeneity in lung cancer. Time point noted: sample taken at primary tumor resection. Researchers sequenced whole RNA taken from tumor, nontumor lung or frozen PBMC without sorting. One entry per CDR3 protein, called by TCRdb with MiXCR from the 5' RACE reads. The sample consists of some 14,000 distinct CDR3 sequences, approximately 5% of them appearing once. Source: lung tumor tissue, taken at surgery. The receptors stem from a human donor with early-stage non-small cell lung cancer.

At least ten counts were recorded for this clonotype. This beta chain appears as a stray read in a library generated for alpha chains; its size is not informative. The J gene is TRBJ2-3, the V gene TRBV4-2; TRBD1 might be the D (6 bases). Trimming left V 0 bases short and J 5 bases short, with 12 bases between. In germline, CDR1 is LGHNA, CDR2 YNFKEQ. This CDR3 spans 15 amino acids. DNA of the CDR3: TGTGCCAGCAGCCAAGATAAGAGGGGGAAAGATACGCAGTATTTT. Translating gives CASSQDKRGKDTQYF.

This clonotype has ten or more counts. This beta chain turned up in a library designed for alpha chains; as an off-target read, its abundance says little. J is TRBJ2-7 and V is TRBV7-2; TRBD2 matches at 10 bases. CDR1 SGHTA and CDR2 FQGNSA come from the germline V gene. There are 18 residues in the CDR3. The J segment lost 2 bases and the V segment lost 4 bases, leaving 14 bases of the junction unmatched. The CDR3, as DNA: TGTGCCAGCAGCTCCAGGCCGGCTAGCGGGGGCCAAACCTACGAGCAGTACTTC. Protein: CASSSRPASGGQTYEQYF.

In this sample, this clonotype turned up many times. The library was built for alpha chains, so this beta chain is an off-target read and its size means little. The chain uses TRBV18 and TRBJ2-7; 13 bases line up with TRBD2. The CDR3 spans 17 residues. V shed 0 bases, J shed 3 bases, and the junction held 5 bases outside the gene matches. CDR1 is KGHSH and CDR2 is LQKENI in the germline V gene. The CDR3 DNA follows: TGTGCCAGCTCACCACCCGGGACTAGCGGGGCCTTCTACGAGCAGTACTTC. It codes for CASSPPGTSGAFYEQYF.

There are a few counts of this clonotype. This beta chain is a stray read from a library made for alpha chains; its abundance is not meaningful. The chain uses TRBV6-1 and TRBJ1-5, with 8 bases aligning to TRBD1. V shed 4 bases and J 7 bases; nucleotides not matched to a gene: 6. This CDR3 has 14 residues. Germline V gene sequence: CDR1 MNHNS, CDR2 SASEGT. The CDR3, as DNA: TGTGCCAGCAGTGGGGGACAGGCTCACCAGCCCCAGCATTTT. It codes for CASSGGQAHQPQHF.

The table lists this clonotype with many counts. This beta chain is an unintended read in a library built for alpha chains; its size means little. V is TRBV3-1 and J is TRBJ2-2; D gene unclear. Trimming cost V 6 bases and J 5 bases, with 7 bases left between them. The germline V gene has CDR1 LGHDT and CDR2 YNNKEL (reference sequence). This CDR3 comprises 12 residues. CDR3 sequence reads: CASRKGTGELFF. CDR3 nucleotides: TGTGCCAGCAGGAAGGGAACCGGGGAGCTGTTTTTT. The entire variable domain, with the rest obtained from reference TRBV3-1 and TRBJ2-2, is as follows: DTAVSQTPKYLVTQMGNDKSIKCEQNLGHDTMYWYKQDSKKFLKIMFSYNNKELIINETVPNRFSPKSPDKAHLNLHINSLELGDSAVYFCASRKGTGELFFGEGSRLTVL.

Ten or more counts support this clonotype. This beta chain was picked up by a library intended for alpha chains and is off target, so its count carries little meaning. J is TRBJ1-1 and V is TRBV7-9; 7 bases agree with TRBD1. Germline CDR1 SEHNR, CDR2 FQNEAQ (reference sequence). The CDR3 covers 15 residues. The junction had 5 bases not matched to a gene; V was cut back by 4 bases and J by 0 bases. CDR3 amino acids: CASSSQGGLNTEAFF. The CDR3 DNA reads TGTGCCAGCAGCTCACAAGGGGGCCTGAACACTGAAGCTTTCTTT.

This clonotype was counted at least ten times. This beta chain is a stray sequence in a library constructed for alpha chains; its clone size is not meaningful. This chain uses TRBV27 with TRBJ2-3; D uncertain. The germline V gene has CDR1 MNHEY and CDR2 SMNVEV (reference sequence). The V gene lost 3 bases and the J gene lost 6 bases, with 7 bases spanning the gap. The CDR3 contains 12 residues. CDR3 coding DNA: TGTGCCAGCAGTTTTGGGAAGGATACGCAGTATTTT. This translates into CASSFGKDTQYF.

This clonotype was seen a few times. This beta chain is off target for a library built for alpha chains, so its abundance means little. The CDR3 DNA reads TGTGCCAGCAGTCCGGGACTAGCGGATCGCACCGGGGAGCTGTTTTTT. Residues: CASSPGLADRTGELFF. The chain joins TRBV6-1 to TRBJ2-2; TRBD2 matches at 11 bases. The CDR3 contains 16 residues. The junction had 6 bases not matched to a gene; V was cut back by 5 bases and J by 4 bases. Germline CDR1 MNHNS, CDR2 SASEGT.

This clonotype was counted ten times or more. This beta chain turned up in a library designed for alpha chains; as an off-target read, its abundance says little. This chain joins TRBV20-1 and TRBJ2-1, with TRBD2 matching over 12 bases. The CDR3 contains 13 residues. Germline V gene sequence: CDR1 DFQATT, CDR2 SNEGSKA (reference sequence). The V gene end was trimmed by 1 base and the J gene end by 15 bases; junction bases not matched to a gene: 7. The CDR3 sequence is CSARGLAGDYPFF. In DNA, the CDR3 is TGCAGTGCTAGAGGACTAGCGGGAGATTATCCGTTCTTC.

This clonotype was counted ten times or more. Little can be read into the size of this beta chain, an off-target read in a library designed for alpha chains. The chain has TRBV7-2 and TRBJ1-2; D remains unclear. V shed 5 bases and J shed 4 bases, with 17 bases lying between them. The CDR3 has 15 amino acids. The germline V gene encodes CDR1 SGHTA and CDR2 FQGNSA. In nucleotides, the CDR3 is TGTGCCAGCAGCCCCCCCGACTCCTTGACCTATGGCTACACCTTC. Encoded protein: CASSPPDSLTYGYTF.

This clonotype came up many times. Because the library targeted alpha chains, this beta chain is an off-target read whose size means little. This rearrangement joins TRBV5-5 to TRBJ1-4; D is perhaps TRBD1 (6 bases). The germline V gene encodes CDR1 SGHKS and CDR2 YYEKEE (reference sequence). CDR3 length: 16 amino acids. V lost 0 bases to trimming and J lost 7 bases, with 16 bases between them. CDR3 sequence reads: CASSLGTVQVGEKLFF. In DNA, the CDR3 is TGTGCCAGCAGCTTGGGGACAGTCCAAGTGGGTGAAAAACTGTTTTTT.

This clonotype was counted ten times or more. This beta chain is an unintended read in a library built for alpha chains; its size means little. The rearrangement joins TRBV30 to TRBJ1-2; tentative D call: TRBD1 (5 bases). The V gene lost 8 bases and the J gene lost 5 bases, with 24 bases spanning the gap. The CDR3 has 15 amino acids. The V gene's germline CDR1 is GTSNPN and CDR2 SVGIG (reference sequence). In DNA, the CDR3 is TGTGCCGTTGACGCGGCGGCAGGGTACTGGTATGGCTACACCTTC. Its translation: CAVDAAAGYWYGYTF.

This clonotype was seen ten or more times. This beta chain came through as a stray read in a library set up for alpha chains, and its size says little. CDR3 sequence reads: CSFRDTTTGELFF. For the CDR3, the DNA is TGCAGCTTCCGAGACACCACCACCGGGGAGCTGTTTTTT. The rearrangement joins TRBV29-1 to TRBJ2-2; D unclear. CDR3 length: 13 amino acids. The V gene lost 8 bases and the J gene lost 4 bases, with 14 bases spanning the gap. CDR1 and CDR2 from the germline V gene are SQVTM and ANQGSEA.

This clonotype has ten or more counts. This beta chain is a stray sequence in a library constructed for alpha chains; its clone size is not meaningful. The genes are TRBV4-2 and TRBJ2-3; 9 bases are shared with TRBD2. Germline CDR1 and CDR2: LGHNA and YNFKEQ. The V and J ends lost 1 base and 6 bases, in that order; junction bases with no gene match: 8. The CDR3 is made up of 16 amino acids. CDR3 bases: TGTGCCAGCAGCCAAGTGGGGCGGGGGGGCCTGGATACGCAGTATTTT. Translating gives CASSQVGRGGLDTQYF.

This clonotype is medium-sized in the sample. Since it is a stray read in a library aimed at alpha chains, this beta chain has a size that is not meaningful. V and J are TRBV7-3 and TRBJ2-3; TRBD2 agrees at 10 bases. V dropped 5 bases and J dropped 8; count of bases not matched to a gene: 10. CDR3 length: 15 residues. Germline lookup yields CDR1 SGHTA and CDR2 FQGTGA. The CDR3 here is CASSPQRGGYGTQYF. Written as DNA, the CDR3 is TGTGCCAGCAGCCCCCAGCGGGGGGGCTATGGTACGCAGTATTTT. Variable domain in full (rest from reference TRBV7-3 and TRBJ2-3): GAGVSQTPSNKVTEKGKYVELRCDPISGHTALYWYRQSLGQGPEFLIYFQGTGAADDSGLPNDRFFAVRPEGSVSTLKIQRTERGDSAVYLCASSPQRGGYGTQYFGPGTRLTVL.

This clonotype has a count of ten or more. Because this beta chain is a stray read in a library intended to capture alpha chains, its abundance should not be given much weight. The CDR3 region is CASSFSSETQYF. The CDR3 DNA follows: TGTGCCAGCAGTTTTAGTTCCGAGACCCAGTACTTC. The chain has TRBV12-3 or TRBV12-4 and TRBJ2-5; D gene uncertain. The ends were cut back, 3 bases at V and 5 bases at J, with 7 bases in the middle. The CDR3 contains 12 residues.

Concerning this clonotype itself: This beta chain is a stray sequence in a library constructed for alpha chains; its clone size is not meaningful. The chain couples TRBV28 to TRBJ2-7, with unresolved D. The germline gives CDR1 MDHEN, CDR2 SYDVKM. The germline V and J ends were trimmed by 3 bases and 2 bases, with 11 bases remaining between them. The length of the CDR3 is 14 residues. The CDR3 bases are TGTGCCAGCAGTTTCTCTGGGATCCCCTACGAGCAGTACTTC. Amino acid sequence: CASSFSGIPYEQYF. Looking up the rest from reference TRBV28 and TRBJ2-7 gives the full variable domain: DVKVTQSSRYLVKRTGEKVFLECVQDMDHENMFWYRQDPGLGLRLIYFSYDVKMKEKGDIPEGYSVSREKKERFSLILESASTNQTSMYLCASSFSGIPYEQYFGPGTRLTVT.

This clonotype showed up many times. For a library built for alpha chains, this beta chain is a stray read; little rests on its size. V usage is TRBV7-9 and J usage is TRBJ2-1; 7 nucleotides align to TRBD2. Germline V gene sequence: CDR1 SEHNR, CDR2 FQNEAQ (reference sequence). This CDR3 spans 15 amino acids. The junction had 10 bases not matched to a gene; V was cut back by 7 bases and J by 4 bases. In DNA form, the CDR3 reads TGTGCCAGCAACCCTCCGGGAGCGGGGTACAATGAGCAGTTCTTC. Protein: CASNPPGAGYNEQFF.

This clonotype was seen many times. This beta chain is a stray sequence in a library constructed for alpha chains; its clone size is not meaningful. V usage is TRBV20-1 and J usage is TRBJ2-1; 7 bases agree with TRBD2. The CDR3 is 15 amino acids. Per the germline V gene, CDR1 is DFQATT and CDR2 is SNEGSKA (reference sequence). V was pared by 0 bases and J by 6 bases, with 8 bases of the junction left unmatched. The CDR3 DNA reads as TGCAGTGCTAGAGATCTGAGGGAGGGCCGCAATGAGCAGTTCTTC. Translation gives CSARDLREGRNEQFF.

This clonotype was counted many times. This beta chain came through as a stray read in a library set up for alpha chains, and its size says little. The CDR3: CASSNLAGYSTDTQYF. In DNA, the CDR3 is TGTGCCAGCAGTAACCTAGCGGGGTATAGCACAGATACGCAGTATTTT. The chain is built from TRBV6-1 and TRBJ2-3; 9 bases are a match to TRBD2. Germline assignment: CDR1 MNHNS and CDR2 SASEGT. The length of the CDR3 is 16 residues. V trimming: 5 bases; J trimming: 0 bases; junction bases outside the gene matches: 6.

The sample holds many counts of this clonotype. Within a library made for alpha chains, this beta chain is off target, and its count is uninformative. This chain joins TRBV12-3 or TRBV12-4 and TRBJ1-5, with D unclear. The V and J ends lost 1 base and 9 bases respectively, with 13 bases between them. The CDR3 consists of 14 residues. The CDR3 sequence: CASSLGTAFLPQHF. CDR3 bases: TGTGCCAGCAGTTTAGGGACGGCTTTCCTGCCCCAGCATTTT.

This clonotype was observed at least ten times. Because the library targeted alpha chains, this beta chain is an off-target read whose size means little. V and J are TRBV7-2 and TRBJ2-3, with 12 bases lining up with TRBD2. The germline gives CDR1 SGHTA, CDR2 FQGNSA. The CDR3 spans 15 residues. V lost 6 bases to trimming and J lost 0 bases; unmatched junction nucleotides: 1. CDR3 DNA: TGTGCCAGCAGGGGACTAGCGGGTAGCACAGATACGCAGTATTTT. Its protein product is CASRGLAGSTDTQYF.

This clonotype has only a few counts. The library was prepared for alpha chains; this beta chain is a stray read, so its frequency means little. This chain joins TRBV4-1 and TRBJ1-1; 9 bases line up with TRBD1. The CDR3 is made up of 15 amino acids. CDR1 and CDR2 (germline): MGHRA, YSYEKL. Losses at the gene ends were 3 bases for V and 5 bases for J; bases not matched to a gene: 7. The chain's CDR3 is CASSHYGTGKTEAFF. The CDR3 DNA reads as TGCGCCAGCAGCCATTACGGGACAGGGAAAACTGAAGCTTTCTTT.

This clonotype showed up many times. This beta chain is an off-target read within a library intended for alpha chains, so its frequency means little. The rearrangement uses TRBV24-1 and TRBJ2-3; 7 positions agree with TRBD1. V lost 3 bases and J lost 5; bases outside the gene matches: 10. CDR1 is KGHDR and CDR2 is SFDVKD in the germline V gene. The CDR3 loop spans 16 amino acids. The CDR3 loop reads CATSDTRTGDKDTQYF. The DNA for the CDR3 is TGTGCCACCAGTGATACCCGTACAGGGGACAAAGATACGCAGTATTTT.

This clonotype was detected many times. This beta chain is an unintended read in a library built for alpha chains; its size means little. The chain carries TRBV27 and TRBJ2-2; TRBD1 might be the D (5 bases). V was trimmed by 5 bases and J by 2 bases, leaving 12 bases between them. CDR3 length: 15 residues. Germline V gene sequence: CDR1 MNHEY, CDR2 SMNVEV (reference sequence). CDR3 sequence reads: CASSRDRINTGELFF. CDR3 DNA sequence: TGTGCCAGCAGTCGCGACAGAATAAACACCGGGGAGCTGTTTTTT.

This clonotype was counted ten times or more. This beta chain is off target for a library built for alpha chains, so its abundance means little. The chain uses TRBV7-6 and TRBJ2-1; D is undetermined. Trimming took off 7 bases at V and 0 bases at J, with 10 bases between the two ends. Germline-derived CDR1 and CDR2 are SGHVS and FNYEAQ. CDR3 size: 14 residues. DNA of the CDR3: TGTGCCAGCACCCACTCGAGCTCCTACAATGAGCAGTTCTTC. It codes for CASTHSSSYNEQFF.

This clonotype was detected ten times or more. This beta chain lies outside the target of a library built for alpha chains; its clone size means little. V and J are TRBV12-3 or TRBV12-4 and TRBJ2-3; 8 nucleotides agree with TRBD2. CDR3 length equals 17 residues. J lost 0 bases, V lost 2 bases, and 7 bases had no gene match. The CDR3 region has the DNA TGTGCCAGCAGTTTACCCTTAGCGGGATACAGCACAGATACGCAGTATTTT. It translates to CASSLPLAGYSTDTQYF.